These 16 T cell receptor beta chains were all obtained from the same sample, sequenced in a study of shared clonotypes between healthy human individuals. Method: immunoSEQ multiplex PCR; TCRdb's copy keeps in-frame clones and lacks some. This table holds under 1,900,000 clones, approximately 98.5% found once. The sample consisted of naive CD4+ T cells sorted from blood. As to subset: CD45RA+ positively selected. The receptors shown here come from a man aged 30 to 45 in good health.

The V gene is TRBV6-5, the J gene TRBJ1-1; 8 bases fit TRBD1. The CDR3 extends over 16 amino acids. Trimming took 4 bases from V and 0 from J; bases not matched to a gene: 7. Germline CDR1 and CDR2: MNHEY and SVGAGI. The CDR3 loop reads CASSLRQGSLNTEAFF. The CDR3 region has the DNA TGTGCCAGCAGTTTACGACAGGGGTCCTTGAACACTGAAGCTTTCTTT.

The chain joins TRBV16 to TRBJ1-3; D gene uncertain. The germline V gene has CDR1 KGHSY and CDR2 FQNENV. V lost 8 bases and J 2 bases, leaving 13 bases between the germline ends. The CDR3 has 14 amino acids. DNA for the CDR3: TGTGCCAGCGTCTCAGCGGCTCCTGGAAACACCATATATTTT. Protein: CASVSAAPGNTIYF. The variable domain in full, with the rest retrieved from reference TRBV16 and TRBJ1-3, is GEEVAQTPKHLVRGEGQKAKLYCAPIKGHSYVFWYQQVLKNEFKFLISFQNENVFDETGMPKERFSAKCLPNSPCSLEIQATKLEDSAVYFCASVSAAPGNTIYFGEGSWLTVV.

This clone was seen just once. The chain employs TRBV5-1 and TRBJ2-1; 10 positions match TRBD2. CDR3 length: 15 residues. V lost 1 base, J lost 7 bases, and 5 bases stayed unmatched. The germline gives CDR1 SGHRS, CDR2 YFSETQ. CDR3 sequence (DNA): TGCGCCAGCAGCTTGCAAGCGGGAGGGCCGAATGAGCAGTTCTTC. It specifies CASSLQAGGPNEQFF.

This chain links TRBV5-8 with TRBJ1-2; D is perhaps TRBD1 (5 bases). The V gene's germline CDR1 is SGHTS and CDR2 YDEGEE. The CDR3 extends over 16 amino acids. V was trimmed by 9 bases and J by 5 bases, leaving 26 bases between them. CDR3 in DNA: TGTGCCAAATCAGTTAGCAGGGCCACTTCTTTTTATGGCTACACCTTC. It is translated as CAKSVSRATSFYGYTF.

J is TRBJ2-7 and V is TRBV4-3; a possible D gene is TRBD2 (6 bases). CDR3 length: 16 residues. Germline assignment: CDR1 LGHNA and CDR2 YSLEER. The V end lost 0 bases, the J end lost 2 bases, and 14 bases lay between the germline ends. The CDR3 region is CASSQDLGTGAYEQYF. DNA of the CDR3: TGCGCCAGCAGCCAAGATTTGGGGACTGGGGCCTACGAGCAGTACTTC.

V and J are TRBV18 and TRBJ2-7; the D is unclear. V shed 6 bases and J shed 3 bases, with 12 bases lying between them. CDR1 KGHSH and CDR2 LQKENI come from the germline V gene. There are 13 residues in the CDR3. The CDR3 reads CASSTTRNYEQYF. DNA for the CDR3: TGTGCCAGCTCTACAACTCGCAACTACGAGCAGTACTTC.

The chain is built from TRBV5-1 and TRBJ1-3, with 11 bases fitting TRBD1. Germline V lookup: CDR1 SGHRS, CDR2 YFSETQ. This CDR3 is 14 amino acids long. Trimming took 6 bases from V and 8 from J; bases not matched to a gene: 7. CDR3 protein: CASKQGQGEDTIYF. The CDR3, as DNA: TGCGCCAGCAAACAGGGACAGGGGGAAGACACCATATATTTT.

Points on this clone: Within the sample, other DNA sequences also encode this same CDR3. V gene TRBV5-4 combines with J gene TRBJ2-7; TRBD1 matches at 7 bases. V lost 0 bases, J lost 6 bases, and 3 bases stayed unmatched. Germline values: CDR1 SGHNT, CDR2 YYREEE (reference sequence). There are 13 residues in the CDR3. The CDR3 sequence: CASSLGQGGEQYF. In DNA, the CDR3 is TGTGCCAGCAGCTTGGGACAGGGTGGCGAGCAGTACTTC.

The chain joins TRBV15 to TRBJ1-2; D ambiguous. V dropped 0 bases and J dropped 1 base, with 18 bases sitting between them. The V gene's germline CDR1 is LNHNV and CDR2 YYDKDF (reference sequence). The CDR3 sequence is 18 residues long. CDR3 sequence reads: CATSRDRFTASYNYGYTF. CDR3 in DNA: TGTGCCACCAGCAGAGATCGGTTTACAGCTAGCTATAACTATGGCTACACCTTC.

The chain employs TRBV5-8 and TRBJ2-5; D is unresolved. The CDR3 is 14 amino acids. Trimming left V 4 bases short and J 2 bases short, with 12 bases between. Germline lookup yields CDR1 SGHTS and CDR2 YDEGEE. In DNA form, the CDR3 reads TGTGCCAGCAGCCGAGCTCAGATTCAAGAGACCCAGTACTTC. Translating it yields CASSRAQIQETQYF.

This clone has just one count. This rearrangement joins TRBV5-1 to TRBJ1-1; D is uncertain. Looked up from germline, CDR1 is SGHRS and CDR2 is YFSETQ. V was shortened by 5 bases and J by 1 base, with 15 bases between the two germline ends. CDR3 length: 15 amino acids. CDR3 in DNA: TGCGCCAGCAGGCCCGAGGGAAATCGGAACACTGAAGCTTTCTTT. Translation gives CASRPEGNRNTEAFF.

The chain recombines TRBV5-5 with TRBJ2-7; 10 nucleotides match TRBD1. Germline loops: CDR1 SGHKS, CDR2 YYEKEE (reference sequence). The V segment lost 1 base and the J segment 5 bases; nucleotides outside the gene matches: 6. The CDR3 length is 15 residues. The CDR3 protein is CASSLMTGGGDEQYF. The CDR3 region has the DNA TGTGCCAGCAGCTTGATGACAGGGGGCGGGGACGAGCAGTACTTC.

The chain is built from TRBV5-4 and TRBJ2-1, with a weak D call TRBD2 (5 bases). This CDR3 has 15 residues. V was trimmed by 2 bases and J by 4 bases, leaving 13 bases between them. From germline, CDR1 is SGHNT and CDR2 YYREEE (reference sequence). CDR3: CASSLTGSTYNEQFF. In DNA, the CDR3 is TGTGCCAGCAGCTTAACGGGATCCACTTACAATGAGCAGTTCTTC.

The CDR3 loop is CASSYPDRAGAEAFF. Here the CDR3 DNA reads TGTGCCAGCAGTTACCCGGACAGGGCCGGGGCTGAAGCTTTCTTT. The rearrangement uses TRBV28 and TRBJ1-1, with TRBD1 identical over 8 bases. The V and J ends lost 4 bases and 6 bases, in that order; junction bases with no gene match: 10. Germline V gene sequence: CDR1 MDHEN, CDR2 SYDVKM. This CDR3 has 15 amino acids.

The V and J genes are TRBV5-1 and TRBJ2-7; D gene uncertain. V lost 0 bases, J lost 0 bases, and 7 bases lay in between. The CDR3 loop spans 14 amino acids. The germline V gene encodes CDR1 SGHRS and CDR2 YFSETQ. In DNA form, the CDR3 reads TGCGCCAGCAGCTTGGTAGAGGCCTCCTACGAGCAGTACTTC. The encoded protein is CASSLVEASYEQYF.

V gene TRBV28 combines with J gene TRBJ2-7; D is ambiguous. Deletions cut 6 bases from V and 1 base from J, with 10 bases between. The CDR3 is made up of 13 amino acids. The germline CDR1 and CDR2 sequences are MDHEN and SYDVKM. CDR3 sequence: CASSPSYSYEQYF. The CDR3, as DNA: TGTGCCAGCAGCCCATCATATTCCTACGAGCAGTACTTC.